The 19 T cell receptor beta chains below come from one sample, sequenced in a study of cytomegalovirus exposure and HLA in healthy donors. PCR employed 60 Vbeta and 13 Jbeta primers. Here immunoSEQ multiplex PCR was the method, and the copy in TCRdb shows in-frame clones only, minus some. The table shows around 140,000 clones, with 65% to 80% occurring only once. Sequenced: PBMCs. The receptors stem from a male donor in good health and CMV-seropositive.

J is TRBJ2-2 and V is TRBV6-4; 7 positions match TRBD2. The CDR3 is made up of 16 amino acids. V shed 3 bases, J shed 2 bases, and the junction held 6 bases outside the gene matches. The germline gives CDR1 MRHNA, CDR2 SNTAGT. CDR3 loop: CASSELAGTNTGELFF. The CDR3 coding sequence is TGTGCCAGCAGTGAATTAGCGGGTACCAACACCGGGGAGCTGTTTTTT.

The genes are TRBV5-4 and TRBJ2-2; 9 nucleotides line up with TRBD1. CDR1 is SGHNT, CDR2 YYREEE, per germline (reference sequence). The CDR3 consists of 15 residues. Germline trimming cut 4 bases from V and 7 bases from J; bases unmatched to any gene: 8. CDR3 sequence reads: CASSPDRGRVGELFF. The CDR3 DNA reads TGTGCCAGCAGCCCAGACAGGGGGAGGGTCGGGGAGCTGTTTTTT.

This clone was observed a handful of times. CDR3 sequence (DNA): TGTGCCAGCAGTTTCCCGGCCTCGGGGGAGACCCAGTACTTC. This gives the protein CASSFPASGETQYF. V is TRBV28 and J is TRBJ2-5; TRBD2 might be the D (5 bases). CDR1 is MDHEN, CDR2 SYDVKM, per germline. V gave up 3 bases and J gave up 5 bases, with 13 bases separating them. The CDR3 contains 14 residues. Based on the CDR3 plus reference TRBV28 and TRBJ2-5, the full variable domain is DVKVTQSSRYLVKRTGEKVFLECVQDMDHENMFWYRQDPGLGLRLIYFSYDVKMKEKGDIPEGYSVSREKKERFSLILESASTNQTSMYLCASSFPASGETQYFGPGTRLLVL.

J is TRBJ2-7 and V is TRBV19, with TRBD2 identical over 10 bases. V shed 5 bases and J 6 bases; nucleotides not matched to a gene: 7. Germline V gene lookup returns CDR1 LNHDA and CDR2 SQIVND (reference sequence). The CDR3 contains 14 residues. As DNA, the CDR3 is TGTGCCAGTAGTCCCTCTTGGACTAGCGGCGAGCAGTACTTC. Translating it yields CASSPSWTSGEQYF.

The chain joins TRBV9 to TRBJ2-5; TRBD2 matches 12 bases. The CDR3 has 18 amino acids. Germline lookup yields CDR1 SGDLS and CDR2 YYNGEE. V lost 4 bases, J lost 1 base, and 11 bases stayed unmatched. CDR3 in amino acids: CASSTALLLAGGQETQYF. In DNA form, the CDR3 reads TGTGCCAGCAGCACAGCACTTTTACTAGCGGGGGGCCAAGAGACCCAGTACTTC.

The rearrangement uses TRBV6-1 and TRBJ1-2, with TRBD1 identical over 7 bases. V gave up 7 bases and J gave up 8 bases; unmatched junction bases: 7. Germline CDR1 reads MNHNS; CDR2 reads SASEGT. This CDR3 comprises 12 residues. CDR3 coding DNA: TGTGCCAGCACGGCAGGGGGTATGGGCTACACCTTC. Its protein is CASTAGGMGYTF.

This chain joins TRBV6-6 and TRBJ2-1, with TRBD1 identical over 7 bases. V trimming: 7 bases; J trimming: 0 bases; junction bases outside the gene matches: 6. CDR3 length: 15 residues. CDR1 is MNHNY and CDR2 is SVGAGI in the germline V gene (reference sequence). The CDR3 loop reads CASTLRQGSYNEQFF. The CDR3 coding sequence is TGTGCCAGCACATTACGACAGGGCTCCTACAATGAGCAGTTCTTC.

CDR3 residues: CAISAGTGAYEQYF. The CDR3 bases are TGTGCCATCAGTGCCGGGACAGGGGCCTACGAGCAGTACTTC. The J gene is TRBJ2-5, the V gene TRBV10-3, with TRBD1 matching 10 bases. The J call may be faulty, since TRBJ2-7 better matches the DNA end. CDR1 and CDR2 (germline): ENHRY, SYGVKD. CDR3 length: 14 residues.

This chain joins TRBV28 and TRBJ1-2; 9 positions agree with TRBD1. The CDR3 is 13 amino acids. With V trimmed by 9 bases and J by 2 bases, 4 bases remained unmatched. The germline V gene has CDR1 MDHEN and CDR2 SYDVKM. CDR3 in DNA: TGTGCCAGTATGACAGGGGGAAACTATGGCTACACCTTC. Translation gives CASMTGGNYGYTF.

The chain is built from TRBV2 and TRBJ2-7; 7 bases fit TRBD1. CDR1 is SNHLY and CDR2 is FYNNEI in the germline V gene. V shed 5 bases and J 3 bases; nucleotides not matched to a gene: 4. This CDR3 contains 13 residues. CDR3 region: CASSRDSYYEQYF. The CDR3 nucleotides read TGTGCCAGCAGTCGGGACAGCTACTACGAGCAGTACTTC. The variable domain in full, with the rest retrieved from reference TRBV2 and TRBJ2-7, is EPEVTQTPSHQVTQMGQEVILRCVPISNHLYFYWYRQILGQKVEFLVSFYNNEISEKSEIFDDQFSVERPDGSNFTLKIRSTKLEDSAMYFCASSRDSYYEQYFGPGTRLTVT.

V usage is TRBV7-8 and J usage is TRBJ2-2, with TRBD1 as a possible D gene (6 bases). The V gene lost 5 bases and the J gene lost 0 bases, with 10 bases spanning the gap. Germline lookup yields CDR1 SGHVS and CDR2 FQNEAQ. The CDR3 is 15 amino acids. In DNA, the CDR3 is TGTGCCAGCAGCCCGGACAGCGCGAACACCGGGGAGCTGTTTTTT. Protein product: CASSPDSANTGELFF.

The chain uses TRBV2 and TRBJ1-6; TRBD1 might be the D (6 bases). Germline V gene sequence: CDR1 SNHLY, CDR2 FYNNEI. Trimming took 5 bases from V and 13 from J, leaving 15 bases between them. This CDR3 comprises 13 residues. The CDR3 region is CASSRDKIPPLHF. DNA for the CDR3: TGTGCCAGCAGTAGGGACAAAATTCCGCCCCTCCACTTT.

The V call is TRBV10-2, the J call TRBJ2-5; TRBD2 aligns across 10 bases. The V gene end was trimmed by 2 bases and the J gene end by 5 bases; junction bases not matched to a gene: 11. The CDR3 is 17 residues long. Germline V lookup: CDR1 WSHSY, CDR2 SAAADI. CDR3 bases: TGCGCCAGCAGTGAGCGGTCTAGCGGGAGTTTATGGGAGACCCAGTACTTC. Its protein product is CASSERSSGSLWETQYF.

This chain's CDR3 is CAWSVRENTEAFF. The CDR3 DNA follows: TGTGCCTGGAGTGTACGAGAGAACACTGAAGCTTTCTTT. The genes are TRBV30 and TRBJ1-1, with D uncertain. This CDR3 region has 13 residues. CDR1 is GTSNPN, CDR2 SVGIG, per germline (reference sequence). V gave up 0 bases and J gave up 1 base, with 6 bases separating them.

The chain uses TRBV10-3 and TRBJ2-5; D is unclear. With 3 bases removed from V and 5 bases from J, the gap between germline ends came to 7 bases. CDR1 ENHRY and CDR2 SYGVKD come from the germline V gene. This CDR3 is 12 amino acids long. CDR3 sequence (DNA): TGTGCCATCAGTGATTCGTCGGAGACCCAGTACTTC. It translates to CAISDSSETQYF.

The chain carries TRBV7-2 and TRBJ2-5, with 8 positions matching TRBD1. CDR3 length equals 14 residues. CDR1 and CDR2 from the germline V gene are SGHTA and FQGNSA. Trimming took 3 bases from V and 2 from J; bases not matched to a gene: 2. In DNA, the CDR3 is TGTGCCAGCAGCTTCCAGGGGGCACAAGAGACCCAGTACTTC. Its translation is CASSFQGAQETQYF.

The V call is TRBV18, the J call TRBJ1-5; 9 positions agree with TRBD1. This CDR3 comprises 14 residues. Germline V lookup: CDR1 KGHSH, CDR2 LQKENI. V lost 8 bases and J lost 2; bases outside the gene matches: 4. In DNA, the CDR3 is TGTGCCAGCACTACAGGGGGCGGCAATCAGCCCCAGCATTTT. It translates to CASTTGGGNQPQHF.

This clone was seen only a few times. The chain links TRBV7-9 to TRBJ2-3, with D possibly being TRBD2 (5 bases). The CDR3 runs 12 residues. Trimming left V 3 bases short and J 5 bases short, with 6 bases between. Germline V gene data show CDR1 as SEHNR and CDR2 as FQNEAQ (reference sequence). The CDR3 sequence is CASSFGIDTQYF. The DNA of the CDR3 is TGTGCCAGCAGCTTCGGGATAGATACGCAGTATTTT.

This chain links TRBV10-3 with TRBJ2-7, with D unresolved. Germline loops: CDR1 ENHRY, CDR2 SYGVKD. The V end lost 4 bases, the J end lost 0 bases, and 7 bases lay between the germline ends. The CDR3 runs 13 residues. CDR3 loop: CAISGVSSYEQYF. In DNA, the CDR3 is TGTGCCATCAGTGGAGTGAGCTCCTACGAGCAGTACTTC.